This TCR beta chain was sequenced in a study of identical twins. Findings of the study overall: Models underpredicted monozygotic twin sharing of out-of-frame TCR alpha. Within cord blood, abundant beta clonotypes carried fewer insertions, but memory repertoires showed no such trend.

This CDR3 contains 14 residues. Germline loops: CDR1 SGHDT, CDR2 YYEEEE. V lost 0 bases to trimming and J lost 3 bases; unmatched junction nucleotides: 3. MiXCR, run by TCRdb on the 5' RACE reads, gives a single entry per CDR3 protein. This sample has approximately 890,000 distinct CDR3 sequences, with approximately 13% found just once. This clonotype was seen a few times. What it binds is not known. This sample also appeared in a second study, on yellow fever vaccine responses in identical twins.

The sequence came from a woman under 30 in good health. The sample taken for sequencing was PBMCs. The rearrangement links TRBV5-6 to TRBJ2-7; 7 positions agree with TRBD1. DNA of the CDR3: TGTGCCAGCAGCTTGGCGGGACAGTTCTACGAGCAGTACTTC. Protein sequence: CASSLAGQFYEQYF.